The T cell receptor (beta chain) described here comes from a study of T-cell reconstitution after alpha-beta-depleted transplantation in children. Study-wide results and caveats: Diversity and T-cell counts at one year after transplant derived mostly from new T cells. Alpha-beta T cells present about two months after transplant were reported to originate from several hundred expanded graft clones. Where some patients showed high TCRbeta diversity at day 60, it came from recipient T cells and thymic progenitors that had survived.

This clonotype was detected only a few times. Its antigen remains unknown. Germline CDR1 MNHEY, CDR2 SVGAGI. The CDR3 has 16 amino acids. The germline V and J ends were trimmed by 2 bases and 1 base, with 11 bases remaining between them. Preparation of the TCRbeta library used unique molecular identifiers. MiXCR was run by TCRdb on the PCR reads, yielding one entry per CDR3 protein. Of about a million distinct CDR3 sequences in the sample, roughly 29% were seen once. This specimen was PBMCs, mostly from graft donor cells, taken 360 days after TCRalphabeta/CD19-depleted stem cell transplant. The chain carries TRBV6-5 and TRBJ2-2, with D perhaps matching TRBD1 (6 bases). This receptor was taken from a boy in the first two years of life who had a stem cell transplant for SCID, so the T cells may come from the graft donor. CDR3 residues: CASSYLTGLNTGELFF. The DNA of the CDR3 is TGTGCCAGCAGTTACCTGACAGGTTTGAACACCGGGGAGCTGTTTTTT.